This record concerns one TCR beta chain sequence. No antigen is known for it. The sequenced fragment ends 3 residues before the CDR3 boundary, so the rest is inferred from the germline J gene. Germline V gives CDR1 LNHDA, CDR2 SQIVND (reference sequence). This CDR3 has 14 amino acids. These data are taken from a study of T cells in women clearing cervical HPV infection. Study context: Case blood was drawn when the lesion was first found; control blood after infection became undetectable. Study-wide results and limits: Controls had more TRBV6-7 (approximately 0.15%) than cases (0.11%).

Dot-blot hybridization genotyped cervical HPV amplified with MY09/MY11 PCR. TCR beta CDR3 amplified by multiplex PCR from approximately 1,300 ng genomic DNA. Repertoires were generated with immunoSEQ multiplex PCR, while TCRdb's copy carries only in-frame clones and drops some. The table lists about 31,000 clones. Sequenced input: blood buffy coat. The chain carries TRBV19 and TRBJ2-2; 8 nucleotides agree with TRBD2. The sequence was collected from a woman aged 18 to 75 with a cervical HPV16 infection that either progressed to CIN3+ or cleared (not recorded which). The CDR3 loop reads CASSPGGVQEKLFF. The sequenced part of the CDR3 DNA is TGTGCCAGTAGTCCCGGGGGGGTTCAGGAAAAG.